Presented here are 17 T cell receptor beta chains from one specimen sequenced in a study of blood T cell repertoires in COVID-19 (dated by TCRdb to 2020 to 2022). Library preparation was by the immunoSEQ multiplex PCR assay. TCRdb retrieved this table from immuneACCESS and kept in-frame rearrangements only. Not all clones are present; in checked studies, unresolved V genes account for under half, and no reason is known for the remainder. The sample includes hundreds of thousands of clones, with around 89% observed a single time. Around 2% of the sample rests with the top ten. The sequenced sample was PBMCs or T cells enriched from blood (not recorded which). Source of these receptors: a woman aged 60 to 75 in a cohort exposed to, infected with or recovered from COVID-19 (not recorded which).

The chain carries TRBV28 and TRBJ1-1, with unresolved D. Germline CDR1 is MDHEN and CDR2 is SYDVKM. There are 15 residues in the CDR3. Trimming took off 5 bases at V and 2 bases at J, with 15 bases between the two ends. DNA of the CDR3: TGTGCCAGCAGTGCCAGGTACCGGATCAACACTGAAGCTTTCTTT. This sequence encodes CASSARYRINTEAFF.

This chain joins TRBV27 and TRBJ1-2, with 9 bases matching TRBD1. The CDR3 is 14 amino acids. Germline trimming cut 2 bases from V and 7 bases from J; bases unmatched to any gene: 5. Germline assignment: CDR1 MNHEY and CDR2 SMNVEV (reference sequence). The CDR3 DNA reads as TGTGCCAGCAGTTTAAGGACAGGGGTCGGTGGCTACACCTTC. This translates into CASSLRTGVGGYTF.

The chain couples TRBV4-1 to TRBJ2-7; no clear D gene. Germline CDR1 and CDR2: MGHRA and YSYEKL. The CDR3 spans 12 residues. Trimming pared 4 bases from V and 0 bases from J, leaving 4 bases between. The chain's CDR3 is CASSPSSYEQYF. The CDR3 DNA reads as TGCGCCAGCAGCCCCAGCTCCTACGAGCAGTACTTC.

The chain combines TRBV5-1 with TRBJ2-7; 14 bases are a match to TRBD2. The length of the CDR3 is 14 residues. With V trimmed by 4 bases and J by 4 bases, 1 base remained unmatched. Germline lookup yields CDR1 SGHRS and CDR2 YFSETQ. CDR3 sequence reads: CASSRTSGRYEQYF. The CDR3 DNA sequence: TGCGCCAGCAGCCGGACTAGCGGGAGGTACGAGCAGTACTTC.

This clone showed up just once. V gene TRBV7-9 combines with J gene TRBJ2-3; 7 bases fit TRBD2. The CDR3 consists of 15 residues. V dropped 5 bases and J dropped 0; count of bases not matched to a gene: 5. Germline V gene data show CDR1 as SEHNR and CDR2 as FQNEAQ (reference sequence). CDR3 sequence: CASSPPGLSTDTQYF. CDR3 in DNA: TGTGCCAGCAGCCCGCCGGGACTAAGCACAGATACGCAGTATTTT. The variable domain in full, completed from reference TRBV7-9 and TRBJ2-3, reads DTGVSQNPRHKITKRGQNVTFRCDPISEHNRLYWYRQTLGQGPEFLTYFQNEAQLEKSRLLSDRFSAERPKGSFSTLEIQRTEQGDSAMYLCASSPPGLSTDTQYFGPGTRLTVL.

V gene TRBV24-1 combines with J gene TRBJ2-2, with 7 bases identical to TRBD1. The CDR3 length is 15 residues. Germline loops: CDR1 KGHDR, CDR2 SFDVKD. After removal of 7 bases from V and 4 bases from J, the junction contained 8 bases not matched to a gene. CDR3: CATSPTGSGTGELFF. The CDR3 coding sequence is TGTGCCACCAGCCCGACAGGGAGCGGCACCGGGGAGCTGTTTTTT.

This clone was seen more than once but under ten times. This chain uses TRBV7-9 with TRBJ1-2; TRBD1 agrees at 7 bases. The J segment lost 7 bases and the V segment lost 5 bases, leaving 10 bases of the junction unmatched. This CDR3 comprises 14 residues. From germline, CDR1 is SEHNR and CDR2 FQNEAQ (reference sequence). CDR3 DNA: TGTGCCAGCAGCCAGGGGGTAGGAGGAAGTGGCTACACCTTC. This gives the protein CASSQGVGGSGYTF.

CDR3 sequence: CASTLGEALDYEQYF. In DNA, the CDR3 is TGTGCCAGCACCCTTGGGGAGGCCCTAGACTACGAGCAGTACTTC. This chain uses TRBV6-5 with TRBJ2-7; tentative D call: TRBD2 (6 bases). The germline V gene has CDR1 MNHEY and CDR2 SVGAGI. The CDR3 contains 15 residues. V was cut by 7 bases and J by 3 bases, with 19 bases left in between.

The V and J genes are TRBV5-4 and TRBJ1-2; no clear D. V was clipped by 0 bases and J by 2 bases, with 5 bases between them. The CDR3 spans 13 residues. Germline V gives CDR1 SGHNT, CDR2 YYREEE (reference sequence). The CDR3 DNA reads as TGTGCCAGCAGCTTGGAACAGAACTATGGCTACACCTTC. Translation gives CASSLEQNYGYTF.

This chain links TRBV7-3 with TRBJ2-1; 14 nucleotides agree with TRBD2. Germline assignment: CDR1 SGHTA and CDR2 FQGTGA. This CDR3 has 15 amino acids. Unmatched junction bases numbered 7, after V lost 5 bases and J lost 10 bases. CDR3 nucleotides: TGTGCCAGCAGCACGGGACTAGCGGGAGTAGGAGAGCAGTTCTTC. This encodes CASSTGLAGVGEQFF.

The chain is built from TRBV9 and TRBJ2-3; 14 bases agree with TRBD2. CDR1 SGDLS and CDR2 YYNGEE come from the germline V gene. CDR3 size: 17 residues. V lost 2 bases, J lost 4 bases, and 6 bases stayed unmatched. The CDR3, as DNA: TGTGCCAGCAGCGTCGGCGGGACTAGCGGGAGTGCAGATACGCAGTATTTT. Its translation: CASSVGGTSGSADTQYF.

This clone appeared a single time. The CDR3 coding sequence is TGTGCCAGTAGTATAGGTCAATCCGGGACATATGGCTACACCTTC. This translates into CASSIGQSGTYGYTF. The chain uses TRBV19 and TRBJ1-2, with a possible D match to TRBD1 (6 bases). V was pared by 1 base and J by 5 bases, with 14 bases between. Germline CDR1 reads LNHDA; CDR2 reads SQIVND (reference sequence). The CDR3 is 15 amino acids. The full variable domain, completed using reference TRBV19 and TRBJ1-2, is DGGITQSPKYLFRKEGQNVTLSCEQNLNHDAMYWYRQDPGQGLRLIYYSQIVNDFQKGDIAEGYSVSREKKESFPLTVTSAQKNPTAFYLCASSIGQSGTYGYTFGSGTRLTVV.

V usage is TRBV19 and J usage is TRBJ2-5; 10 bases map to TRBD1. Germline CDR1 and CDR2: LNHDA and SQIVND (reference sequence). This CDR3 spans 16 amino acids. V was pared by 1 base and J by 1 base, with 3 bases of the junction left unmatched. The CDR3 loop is CASSIGGTGVQETQYF. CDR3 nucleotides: TGTGCCAGTAGTATAGGTGGGACAGGGGTCCAAGAGACCCAGTACTTC.

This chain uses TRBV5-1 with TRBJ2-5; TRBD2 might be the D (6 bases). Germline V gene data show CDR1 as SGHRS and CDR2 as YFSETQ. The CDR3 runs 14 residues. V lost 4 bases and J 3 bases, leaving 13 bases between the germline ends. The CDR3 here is CASSPEGTKETQYF. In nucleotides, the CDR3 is TGCGCCAGCAGCCCGGAGGGGACCAAAGAGACCCAGTACTTC.

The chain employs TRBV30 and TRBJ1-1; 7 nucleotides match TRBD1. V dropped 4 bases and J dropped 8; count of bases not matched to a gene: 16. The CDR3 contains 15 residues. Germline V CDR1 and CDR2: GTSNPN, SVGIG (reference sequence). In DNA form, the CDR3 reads TGTGCCTGGAATCAGGGGGGACCCGGTGAGAAAGAAGCTTTCTTT. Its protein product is CAWNQGGPGEKEAFF.

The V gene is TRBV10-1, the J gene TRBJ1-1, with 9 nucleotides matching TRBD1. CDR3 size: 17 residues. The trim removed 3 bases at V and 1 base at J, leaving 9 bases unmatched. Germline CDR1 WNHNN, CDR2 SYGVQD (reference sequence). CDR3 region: CASSDVPGQGSNTEAFF. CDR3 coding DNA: TGCGCCAGCAGTGACGTCCCGGGACAGGGCTCGAACACTGAAGCTTTCTTT.

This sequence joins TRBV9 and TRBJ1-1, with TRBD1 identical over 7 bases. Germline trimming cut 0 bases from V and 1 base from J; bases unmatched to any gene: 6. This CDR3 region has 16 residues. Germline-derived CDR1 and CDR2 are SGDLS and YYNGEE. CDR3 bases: TGTGCCAGCAGCGTAGGGGACAGTGGACAGAACACTGAAGCTTTCTTT. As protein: CASSVGDSGQNTEAFF.